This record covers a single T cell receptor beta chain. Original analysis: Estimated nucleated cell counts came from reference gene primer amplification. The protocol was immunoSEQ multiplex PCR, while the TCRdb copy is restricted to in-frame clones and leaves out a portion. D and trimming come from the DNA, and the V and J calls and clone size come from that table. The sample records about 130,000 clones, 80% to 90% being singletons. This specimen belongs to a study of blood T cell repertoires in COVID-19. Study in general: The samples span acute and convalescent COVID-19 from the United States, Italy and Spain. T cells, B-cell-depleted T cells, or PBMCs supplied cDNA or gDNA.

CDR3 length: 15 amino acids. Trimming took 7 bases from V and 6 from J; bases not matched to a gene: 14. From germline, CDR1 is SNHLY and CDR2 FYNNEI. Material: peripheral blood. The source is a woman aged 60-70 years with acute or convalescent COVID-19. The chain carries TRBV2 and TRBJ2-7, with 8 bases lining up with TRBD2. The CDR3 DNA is TGTGCCAGCACCATTTCGACCAGCGGGAGCGGCGAGCAGTACTTC. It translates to CASTISTSGSGEQYF.